The clone carrying this T cell receptor (beta chain) was detected only once. Original processing methods: Using reference gene primer amplification, nucleated cell counts were estimated. TCRdb's table, derived via immunoSEQ multiplex PCR, lists solely in-frame clones and lacks some. Clone size and V and J calls were adopted from that table, with D and trimming inferred from the DNA. Seen here are a few hundred thousand clones, nearly 90% observed once, and the top ten hold around 4.6%. The germline V gene has CDR1 SGHTA and CDR2 FQGNSA. Trimming left V 8 bases short and J 0 bases short, with 13 bases between. The CDR3 totals 14 residues. The entry originates in a study of blood T cell repertoires in COVID-19.

The chain links TRBV7-2 to TRBJ1-1, with D perhaps TRBD1 (5 bases). The sequence was obtained from a middle-aged woman who had recovered from COVID-19. The sequenced sample was peripheral blood. CDR3 sequence reads: CASREGPMNTEAFF. In nucleotides, the CDR3 is TGTGCCAGCCGGGAGGGGCCCATGAACACTGAAGCTTTCTTT.